This TCR beta chain appears in the sequencing data of a study of shared clonotypes between healthy human individuals (dated by TCRdb to 2019 to 2021). Background for the entire study: The cohort comprised a couple of women and three men aged 18 to 49 years. For each donor, three plates each were used for CD4 naive and CD4 memory, two plates were used for CD8 naive, and one plate was used for CD8 memory. To estimate repertoire size and how much clonotypes are shared between individuals, the study performed deep sequencing of blood TCR repertoires from a few healthy adults. Libraries were prepared and TCR repertoires were sequenced by different laboratories using diverse techniques, in order to increase sequencing depth and limit assay-specific biases. Each donor's leukapheresis produced roughly between about 0.85 and 10 billion PBMCs. Broader findings and caveats from the paper: Estimated clonotype richness was generally larger for naive than for memory subsets. Higher generation probabilities were observed for clonotypes shared by all four sorted-subset donors than for non-shared clonotypes. The genetic and exposure-history diversity represented was limited by the small number of donors. Sampling was limited to blood, and TCR repertoires in tissue likely differ from TCR repertoires in blood. Pairwise subsampling indicated that sequencing depth was expected to affect the degree of clonotype sharing among donors. Rarefaction of sorted-subset datasets indicated incomplete sequencing despite the large sequencing depth. When a few donors were compared, the shared fraction of clonotypes was approximately 5% for naive CD4, about 4% for naive CD8, 2.3% for memory CD4, and under 0.5% for memory CD8.

Using the deep immunoSEQ assay, multiplex PCR amplified TCR CDR3 regions from genomic DNA. For each cell subset, the extracted genomic DNA was distributed evenly across all wells of several immunoSEQ 96-well plates, and each plate served as one replicate. Each replicate PCR for sorted subsets received around 200 ng genomic DNA, equal to roughly 29,000 T cell genomes. The purified libraries were quantified using a Qubit 3.0 fluorometer, sized with a Bioanalyzer 2100, and then quantified again using the KAPA Library Quantification kit. Every immunoSEQ 96-well plate was sequenced on a separate single-read 150-cycle Illumina NextSeq 550 flow cell. Under the source paper's analysis protocol: Because the immunoSEQ output included only junctional sequences and no quality scores, the filtering could not be the same as the filtering used for full-length reads. Sequences were annotated with PyIR, a Python wrapper for IgBLAST v1.9, and V/J genes and CDR3 were assigned using IMGT germline references. Reads with weak V/J assignments (E-value above 1e-6), missing CDR3, stop codons, out-of-frame junctions, or ambiguous translated residues were removed. V3J clonotypes were defined as sequences sharing an identical inferred V gene, J gene, and CDR3 amino acid sequence. Percentage overlap between repertoires was computed as shared unique clonotypes divided by the size of the smaller repertoire. RTK rarefaction, the Chao1 estimator, and Recon v2.1 estimates of unobserved clonotypes were used to assess repertoire richness. Generation probabilities were computed with OLGA for all TCRbeta clonotypes obtained by the gDNA method from a handful of donors. TCRdb took over this immuneACCESS table, retaining in-frame rearrangements with V and J assigned. Such tables are incomplete; in checked studies, under half of the missing clones stem from an unresolved V gene, and the remainder is unexplained. The V and J calls and the clone size are those of that table, but D and trimming were determined from the DNA. For this sample there are about 2.3 million clones; about 92% appear just once. The top ten constitute 0.35% to 0.45% of the sample.

Points on this clone: It has no known antigen specificity. Base qualities are not at hand, and no much larger clone is one base apart.

The donors were healthy, HIV-negative adults with no recently reported acute infections or vaccinations. All donors were Caucasian adults living in Nashville, Tennessee, USA. CD4+ T cells were enriched by magnetic negative selection; naive cells were then positively selected on CD45RA, and the negative fraction formed the memory subset. After blood collection by leukapheresis, PBMCs were isolated using Ficoll-Histopaque density gradient centrifugation and then cryopreserved in the vapor phase of liquid nitrogen. Purity and quantity of every magnetically sorted T cell population were checked by analytical flow cytometry. Each sorted fraction had its genomic DNA isolated and then quantified by UV absorbance on a Nanodrop 2000c. The CDR3, cysteine through phenylalanine, is 14 amino acids long. This entry keeps only the CDR3 DNA: 42 bases, framed from base 1. CDR1 and CDR2 are drawn from the germline V gene (reference sequence): LNHNV, YYDKDF. Trimming costs V 6 bases and J 5 bases, and their ends lie 16 bases apart.

Sequencing used naive CD4+ T cells from PBMCs. The label giving this sample's cell subset or site can be read as: CD45RA+ positively selected. The TCR originated in a man aged 18 to 30 in good health. Some clones in this sample may be carry-over from other donors' samples. Recombination connected TRBV15 to TRBJ1-2; 5 matching bases give a weak D call of TRBD1. The CDR3 sequence is CATRRYQGQYGYTF. Read as DNA, the sequence is TGTGCCACCAGGAGGTACCAGGGCCAATATGGCTACACCTTC.